This T cell receptor (beta chain) comes out of a study of blood T cell repertoires in COVID-19. Study as a whole: Collection of acute and convalescent COVID-19 samples took place in the United States, Italy and Spain. Sample material is recorded as cDNA or gDNA derived from T cells, B-cell-depleted T cells, or PBMCs.

This CDR3 has 12 residues. The V segment lost 4 bases and the J segment 4 bases; nucleotides outside the gene matches: 2. Germline loops: CDR1 SQVTM, CDR2 ANQGSEA. Using immunoSEQ multiplex PCR, the repertoire was profiled, and TCRdb retains in-frame clones only, with some absent. The sample records approximately 94,000 clones, around four fifths being singletons. The chain carries TRBV29-1 and TRBJ1-2, with 8 bases that match TRBD1. The origin of this receptor is a man in his fifties or sixties with active or convalescent COVID-19. The specimen was peripheral blood. This CDR3 reads CSVGQGPYGYTF. In nucleotides, the CDR3 is TGCAGCGTTGGACAGGGGCCCTATGGCTACACCTTC.